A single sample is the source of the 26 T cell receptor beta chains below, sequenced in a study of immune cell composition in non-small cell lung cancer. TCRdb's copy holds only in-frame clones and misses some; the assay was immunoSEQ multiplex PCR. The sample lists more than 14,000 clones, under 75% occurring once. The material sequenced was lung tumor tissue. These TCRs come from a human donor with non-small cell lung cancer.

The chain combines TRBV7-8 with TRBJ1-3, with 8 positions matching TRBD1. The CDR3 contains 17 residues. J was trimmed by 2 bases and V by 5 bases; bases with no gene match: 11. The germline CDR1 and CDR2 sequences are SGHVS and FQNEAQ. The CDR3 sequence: CASSRYRTGPTGNTIYF. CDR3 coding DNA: TGTGCCAGCAGCCGATATCGGACAGGGCCGACTGGAAACACCATATATTTT.

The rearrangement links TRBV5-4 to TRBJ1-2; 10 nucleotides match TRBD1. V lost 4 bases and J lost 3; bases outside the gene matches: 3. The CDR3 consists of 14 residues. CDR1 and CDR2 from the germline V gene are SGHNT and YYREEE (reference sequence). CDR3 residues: CASSATGGDYGYTF. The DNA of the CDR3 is TGTGCCAGCAGCGCGACAGGGGGCGACTATGGCTACACCTTC.

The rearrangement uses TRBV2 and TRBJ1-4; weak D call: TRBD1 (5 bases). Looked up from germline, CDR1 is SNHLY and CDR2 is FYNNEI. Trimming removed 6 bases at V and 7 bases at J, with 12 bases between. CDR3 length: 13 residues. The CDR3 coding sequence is TGTGCCAGCAGGGCAGGGAAAGGTGAAAAACTGTTTTTT. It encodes CASRAGKGEKLFF.

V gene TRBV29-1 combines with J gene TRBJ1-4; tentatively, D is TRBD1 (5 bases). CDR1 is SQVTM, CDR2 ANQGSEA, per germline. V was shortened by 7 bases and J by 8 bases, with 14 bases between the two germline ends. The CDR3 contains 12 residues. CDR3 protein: CSGQGPEEKLFF. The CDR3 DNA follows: TGCAGCGGGCAGGGTCCGGAGGAAAAACTGTTTTTT.

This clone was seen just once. CDR3 amino acids: CASSYFARNTEAFF. The DNA of the CDR3 is TGTGCCAGCAGTTACTTCGCCAGGAACACTGAAGCTTTCTTT. The gene calls are TRBV6-5 and TRBJ1-1; D remains unclear. Trimming removed 1 base at V and 1 base at J, with 7 bases between. Germline CDR1 MNHEY, CDR2 SVGAGI. The CDR3 has 14 amino acids.

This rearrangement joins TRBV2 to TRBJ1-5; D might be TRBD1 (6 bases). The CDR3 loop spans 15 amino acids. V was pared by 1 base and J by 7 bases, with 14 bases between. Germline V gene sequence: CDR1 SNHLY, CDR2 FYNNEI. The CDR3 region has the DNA TGTGCCAGCAGTGAAGAGGGGGTGAGCGACCAGCCCCAGCATTTT. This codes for CASSEEGVSDQPQHF. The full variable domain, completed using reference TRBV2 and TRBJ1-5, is EPEVTQTPSHQVTQMGQEVILRCVPISNHLYFYWYRQILGQKVEFLVSFYNNEISEKSEIFDDQFSVERPDGSNFTLKIRSTKLEDSAMYFCASSEEGVSDQPQHFGDGTRLSIL.

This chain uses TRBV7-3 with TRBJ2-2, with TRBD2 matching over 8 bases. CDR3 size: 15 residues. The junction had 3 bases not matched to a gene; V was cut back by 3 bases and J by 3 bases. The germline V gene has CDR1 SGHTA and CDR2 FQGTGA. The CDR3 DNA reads TGTGCCAGCAGCTTTACGGGGGGGGACACCGGGGAGCTGTTTTTT. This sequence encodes CASSFTGGDTGELFF.

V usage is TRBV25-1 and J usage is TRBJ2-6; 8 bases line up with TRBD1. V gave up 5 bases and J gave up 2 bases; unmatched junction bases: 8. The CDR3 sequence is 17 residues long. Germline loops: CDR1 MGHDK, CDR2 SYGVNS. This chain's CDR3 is CASSSPPGGAGANVLTF. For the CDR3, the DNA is TGTGCCAGCAGTAGCCCGCCAGGGGGCGCTGGGGCCAACGTCCTGACTTTC.

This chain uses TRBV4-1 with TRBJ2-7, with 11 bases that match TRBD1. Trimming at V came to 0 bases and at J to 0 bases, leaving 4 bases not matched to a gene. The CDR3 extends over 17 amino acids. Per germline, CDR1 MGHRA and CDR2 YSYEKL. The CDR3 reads CASSQDGGQGGSYEQYF. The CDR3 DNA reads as TGCGCCAGCAGCCAAGATGGGGGACAGGGGGGCTCCTACGAGCAGTACTTC.

CDR3 residues: CASSLGEAGKETQYF. The CDR3 nucleotides read TGCGCCAGCAGCTTGGGTGAGGCCGGCAAGGAGACCCAGTACTTC. The chain is built from TRBV5-1 and TRBJ2-5; D is undetermined. This CDR3 spans 15 amino acids. Germline CDR1 reads SGHRS; CDR2 reads YFSETQ. Trimming removed 0 bases at V and 5 bases at J, with 14 bases between.

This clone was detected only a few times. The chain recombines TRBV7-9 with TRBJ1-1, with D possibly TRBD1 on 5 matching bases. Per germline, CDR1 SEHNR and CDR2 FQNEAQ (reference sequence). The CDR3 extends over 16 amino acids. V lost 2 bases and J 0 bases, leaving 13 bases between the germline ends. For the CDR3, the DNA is TGTGCCAGCAGCTTACCGACGGGGGGGATGAACACTGAAGCTTTCTTT. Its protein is CASSLPTGGMNTEAFF.

The CDR3 sequence: CASSNGRQGVTYEQYF. Here the CDR3 DNA reads TGTGCCAGCAGTAATGGCCGACAGGGGGTAACCTACGAGCAGTACTTC. The gene calls are TRBV7-8 and TRBJ2-7, with 9 nucleotides matching TRBD1. In germline, CDR1 is SGHVS, CDR2 FQNEAQ. This CDR3 is built from 16 residues. V trimming: 6 bases; J trimming: 2 bases; junction bases outside the gene matches: 11.

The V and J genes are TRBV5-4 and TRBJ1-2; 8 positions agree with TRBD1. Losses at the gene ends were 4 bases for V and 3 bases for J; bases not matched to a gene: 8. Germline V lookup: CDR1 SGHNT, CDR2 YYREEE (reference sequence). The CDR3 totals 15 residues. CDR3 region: CASSPQNRGYYGYTF. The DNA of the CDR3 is TGTGCCAGCAGCCCGCAAAACAGGGGGTACTATGGCTACACCTTC.

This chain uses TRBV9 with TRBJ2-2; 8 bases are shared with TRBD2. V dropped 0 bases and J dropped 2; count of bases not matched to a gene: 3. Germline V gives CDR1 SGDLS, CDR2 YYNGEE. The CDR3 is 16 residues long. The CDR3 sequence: CASSVASGGNTGELFF. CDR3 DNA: TGTGCCAGCAGCGTAGCAAGCGGGGGTAACACCGGGGAGCTGTTTTTT.

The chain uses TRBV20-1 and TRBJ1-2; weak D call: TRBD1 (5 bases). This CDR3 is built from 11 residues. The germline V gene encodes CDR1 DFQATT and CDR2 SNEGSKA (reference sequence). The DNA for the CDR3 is TGCAGGAGCTCACAGGACTATGGCTACACCTTC. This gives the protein CRSSQDYGYTF.

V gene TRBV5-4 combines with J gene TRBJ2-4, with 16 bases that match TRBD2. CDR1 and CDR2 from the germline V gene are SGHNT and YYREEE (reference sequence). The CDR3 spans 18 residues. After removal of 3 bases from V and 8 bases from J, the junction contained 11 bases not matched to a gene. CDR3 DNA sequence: TGTGCCAGCAGCTGGGGACTAGCGGGGGGGAGTAAAGCAGACATTCAGTACTTC. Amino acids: CASSWGLAGGSKADIQYF.

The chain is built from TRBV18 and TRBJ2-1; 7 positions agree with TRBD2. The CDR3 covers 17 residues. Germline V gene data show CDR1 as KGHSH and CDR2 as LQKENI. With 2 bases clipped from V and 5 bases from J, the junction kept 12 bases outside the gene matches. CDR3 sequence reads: CASSPGGWAGVNNEQFF. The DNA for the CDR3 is TGTGCCAGCTCACCAGGAGGGTGGGCGGGGGTGAACAATGAGCAGTTCTTC.

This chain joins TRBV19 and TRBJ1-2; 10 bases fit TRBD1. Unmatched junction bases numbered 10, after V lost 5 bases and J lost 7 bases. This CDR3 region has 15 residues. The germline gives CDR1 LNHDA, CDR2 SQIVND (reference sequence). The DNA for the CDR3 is TGTGCCAGTAGTGACAGGGGGCGGTCGGCATTTGGCTACACCTTC. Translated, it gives CASSDRGRSAFGYTF.

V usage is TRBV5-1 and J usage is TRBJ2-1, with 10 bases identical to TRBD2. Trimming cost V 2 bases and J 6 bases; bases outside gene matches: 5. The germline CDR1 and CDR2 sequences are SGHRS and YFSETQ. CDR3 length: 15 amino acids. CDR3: CASSLDVAGGNEQFF. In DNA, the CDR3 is TGCGCCAGCAGCTTAGACGTAGCGGGGGGCAATGAGCAGTTCTTC. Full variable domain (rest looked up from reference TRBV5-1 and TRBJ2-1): KAGVTQTPRYLIKTRGQQVTLSCSPISGHRSVSWYQQTPGQGLQFLFEYFSETQRNKGNFPGRFSGRQFSNSRSEMNVSTLELGDSALYLCASSLDVAGGNEQFFGPGTRLTVL.

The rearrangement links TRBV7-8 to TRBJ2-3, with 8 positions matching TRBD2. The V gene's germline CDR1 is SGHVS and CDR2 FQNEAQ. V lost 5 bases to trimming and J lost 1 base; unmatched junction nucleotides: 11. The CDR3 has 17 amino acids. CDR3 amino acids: CASSLPMWRGGTDTQYF. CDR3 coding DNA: TGTGCCAGCAGCCTCCCTATGTGGCGGGGGGGCACAGATACGCAGTATTTT. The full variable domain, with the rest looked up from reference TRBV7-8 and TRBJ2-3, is GAGVSQSPRYKVAKRGQDVALRCDPISGHVSLFWYQQALGQGPEFLTYFQNEAQLDKSGLPSDRFFAERPEGSVSTLKIQRTQQEDSAVYLCASSLPMWRGGTDTQYFGPGTRLTVL.

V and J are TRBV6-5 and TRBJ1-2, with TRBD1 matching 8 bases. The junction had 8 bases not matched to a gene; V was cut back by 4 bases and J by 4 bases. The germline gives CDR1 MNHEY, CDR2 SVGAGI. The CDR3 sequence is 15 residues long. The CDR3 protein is CASSSTWQGAYGYTF. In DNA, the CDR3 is TGTGCCAGCAGTTCCACTTGGCAGGGGGCCTATGGCTACACCTTC.

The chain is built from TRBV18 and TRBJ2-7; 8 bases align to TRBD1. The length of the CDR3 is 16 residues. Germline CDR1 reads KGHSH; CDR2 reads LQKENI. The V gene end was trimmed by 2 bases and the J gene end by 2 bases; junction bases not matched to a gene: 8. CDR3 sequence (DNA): TGTGCCAGCTCACCAGGCGGACAGGGAAAGCCCTACGAGCAGTACTTC. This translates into CASSPGGQGKPYEQYF. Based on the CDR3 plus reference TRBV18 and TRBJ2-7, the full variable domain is NAGVMQNPRHLVRRRGQEARLRCSPMKGHSHVYWYRQLPEEGLKFMVYLQKENIIDESGMPKERFSAEFPKEGPSILRIQQVVRGDSAAYFCASSPGGQGKPYEQYFGPGTRLTVT.

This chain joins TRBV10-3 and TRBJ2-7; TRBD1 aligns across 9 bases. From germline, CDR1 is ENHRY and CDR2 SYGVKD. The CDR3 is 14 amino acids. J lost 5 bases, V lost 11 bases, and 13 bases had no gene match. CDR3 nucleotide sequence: TGTGCCGTCTCGAGGGACAGGGTGGGGCACGAGCAGTACTTC. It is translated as CAVSRDRVGHEQYF.

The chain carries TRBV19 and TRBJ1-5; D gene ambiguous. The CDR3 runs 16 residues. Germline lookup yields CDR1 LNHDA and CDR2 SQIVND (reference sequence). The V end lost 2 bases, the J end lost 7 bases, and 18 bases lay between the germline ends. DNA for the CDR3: TGTGCCAGTAGTATAACCGGAAGGGCTTCGGGGCAGCCCCAGCATTTT. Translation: CASSITGRASGQPQHF.

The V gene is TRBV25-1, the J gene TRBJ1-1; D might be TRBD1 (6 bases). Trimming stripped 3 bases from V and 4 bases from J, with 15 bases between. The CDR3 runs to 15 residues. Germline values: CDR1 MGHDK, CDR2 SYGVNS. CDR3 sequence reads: CASSERTIGGTEAFF. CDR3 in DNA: TGTGCCAGCAGTGAGCGTACTATAGGGGGCACTGAAGCTTTCTTT.

CDR3 DNA sequence: TGTGCCAGCAGCTTAATTTTGAGGTCCAGTGACGAGCAGTACTTC. This translates into CASSLILRSSDEQYF. This chain joins TRBV7-6 and TRBJ2-7; D unresolved. The CDR3 runs to 15 residues. V was shortened by 2 bases and J by 5 bases, with 16 bases between the two germline ends. In germline, CDR1 is SGHVS, CDR2 FNYEAQ.